The T cell receptor beta chain described here comes from a study of T cells in Graves' hyperthyroidism and ophthalmopathy (dated by TCRdb to between 2018 and 2021). General notes on the study: Peripheral blood was sampled at the time of initial diagnosis, prior to any treatment. Once sampling was done, hyperthyroidism patients were given methimazole at a starting dose of 30 mg daily, whereas ophthalmopathy patients were given high-dose intravenous methylprednisolone. Prospective prediction of ophthalmopathy was tested in an independent validation cohort of fewer than 20 hyperthyroidism patients and 17 patients who later progressed to ophthalmopathy. In addition, the study compared T-cell repertoires in thyroid tissue and in blood from five or six Graves' hyperthyroidism patients. The paper describes TCR Vbeta CDR3 sequencing of around 130 peripheral blood samples, made up of under 50 ophthalmopathy patients, 70 to 80 hyperthyroidism patients and 17 progressor patients. For training and testing, the 80 to 100 patients in the discovery cohort were randomly divided in a 7:3 ratio. TCR V-J signatures able to tell the groups apart were searched for in a discovery cohort of 90 to 100 patients, of whom over 40 had Graves' ophthalmopathy and roughly 58 had stable Graves' hyperthyroidism. Study-level results and caveats: In validation, the model predicted progression to ophthalmopathy with around 71% sensitivity and around 72% specificity, a median of around six months before onset. A 13 V-J signature model separated ophthalmopathy from stable hyperthyroidism, with about 88% sensitivity and 81.08% specificity in cross-validation and 80%/75% in testing. Most expanded thyroid clonotypes (frequency above 0.001) were also detected in blood, suggesting blood repertoires may reflect thyroid immune responses. Sample size was not statistically predetermined, and investigators were not blinded to group allocation.

V lost 6 bases and J lost 0 bases; the stretch between them is 8 bases long. The CDR3 numbers 13 residues from cysteine through phenylalanine. Just the 39-base CDR3 DNA is kept, in frame starting at base 1. The CDR1 and CDR2 encoded by the germline V gene are SGHTA and FQGTGA. TCR beta CDR3 regions were amplified from RNA transcripts. For the first round of RT-PCR on the TCR CDR3, the HTBI primer set was used together with the Qiagen OneStep RT-PCR kit. The libraries were constructed in a second round of multiplex PCR and then size-selected and purified. Paired-end sequencing of the libraries was performed with 100 bp reads on an Illumina HiSeq2000. Regarding the original processing steps: Raw data were processed with SOAPnuke, discarding reads with adapters, uncalled bases, mean Phred below 15, or no exact constant-primer or identifier match. COPE v1.2.5 was used to merge high-quality paired reads, and clonotypes were defined as unique nucleotide sequences. MiTCR v1.1 was used to align clonotypes to the IMGT TRBV, TRBD and TRBJ reference segments. Only V-J combinations with frequency above 0.0001, covering approximately 99% of repertoires, were analysed. The TCS score was defined as the ratio of F50 (clonal expansion) to E x V (chaos), calculated using BLOSUM62-based TCRdist between CDR3 peptides within each V-J. Welch's t-statistics and random forest reduced fewer than 600 V-J features to roughly 13, which were used in a naive Bayes classifier (R e1071). The similarity between thyroid and blood repertoires was quantified using the Morisita-Horn index. TCRdb cleaned the public reads at Q25 with fastp, built clones with MiXCR and kept in-frame beta chains. Rows matching on CDR3 protein sequence are summarized as one entry with the most common DNA and genes. Here the V and J calls rest on TCRdb's processing, not on the authors' analysis. Counted in this sample were around 800,000 distinct CDR3 sequences; approximately 40% of them appeared once. The top ten constitute over 8% of the sample.

Graves' hyperthyroidism was defined as stable when no progression to ophthalmopathy occurred over 18 months of follow-up. Hyperthyroidism patients were newly diagnosed, had a disease duration of under 2 months, and were aged 18 to 65 years. Any patient with an uncontrolled infection, another autoimmune disease, pregnancy or lactation was excluded. Diagnoses were established on the basis of clinical symptoms, serum thyroxine and TRAb, thyroid ultrasound, and orbital computed tomography. Ficoll-Paque density gradient centrifugation was used to isolate PBMCs from 9.5 to 10 ml of fresh peripheral blood. Total RNA was extracted using Trizol reagent, and RNA quality was assessed on an Agilent 2100 Bioanalyzer. Notes on this clonotype: Its antigen is unknown. Base qualities are not at hand, and no much larger clone is one base apart.

Material for sequencing was blood. The sequence joins TRBV7-3 to TRBJ2-5; no D segment can be confidently identified. This sequence originates from a young man with Graves' hyperthyroidism. The CDR3 reads as follows: CASRPRYQETQYF. The DNA is as follows: TGTGCCAGCAGGCCGAGGTACCAAGAGACCCAGTACTTC. Reference TRBV7-3 and TRBJ2-5 genes cover what lies past the CDR3, so the full variable domain is GAGVSQTPSNKVTEKGKYVELRCDPISGHTALYWYRQSLGQGPEFLIYFQGTGAADDSGLPNDRFFAVRPEGSVSTLKIQRTERGDSAVYLCASRPRYQETQYFGPGTRLLVL.